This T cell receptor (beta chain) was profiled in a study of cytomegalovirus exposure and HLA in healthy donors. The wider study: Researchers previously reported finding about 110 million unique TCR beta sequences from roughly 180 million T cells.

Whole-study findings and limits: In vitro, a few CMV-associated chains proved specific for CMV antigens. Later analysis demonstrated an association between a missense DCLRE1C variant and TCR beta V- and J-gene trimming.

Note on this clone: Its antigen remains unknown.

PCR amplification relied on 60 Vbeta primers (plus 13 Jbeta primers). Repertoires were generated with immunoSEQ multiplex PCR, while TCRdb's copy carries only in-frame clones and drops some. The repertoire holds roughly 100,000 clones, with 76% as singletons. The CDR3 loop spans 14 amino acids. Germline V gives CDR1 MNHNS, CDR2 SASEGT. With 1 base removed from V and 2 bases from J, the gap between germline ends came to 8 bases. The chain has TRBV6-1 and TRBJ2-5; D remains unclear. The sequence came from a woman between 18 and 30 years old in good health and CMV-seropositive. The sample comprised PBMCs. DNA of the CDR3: TGTGCCAGCAGTGAAGTTTTAGCTCAAGAGACCCAGTACTTC. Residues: CASSEVLAQETQYF.